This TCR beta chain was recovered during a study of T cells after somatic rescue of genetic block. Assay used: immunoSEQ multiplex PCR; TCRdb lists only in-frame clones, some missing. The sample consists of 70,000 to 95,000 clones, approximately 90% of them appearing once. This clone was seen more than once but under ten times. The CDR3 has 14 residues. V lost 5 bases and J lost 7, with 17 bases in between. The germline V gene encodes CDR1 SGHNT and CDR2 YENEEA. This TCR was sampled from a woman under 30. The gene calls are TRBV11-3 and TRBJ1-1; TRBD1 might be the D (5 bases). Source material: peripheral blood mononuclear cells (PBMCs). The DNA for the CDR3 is TGTGCCAGCAGCAATTACGTTTCTGGGGGTGAAGCTTTCTTT. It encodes CASSNYVSGGEAFF.